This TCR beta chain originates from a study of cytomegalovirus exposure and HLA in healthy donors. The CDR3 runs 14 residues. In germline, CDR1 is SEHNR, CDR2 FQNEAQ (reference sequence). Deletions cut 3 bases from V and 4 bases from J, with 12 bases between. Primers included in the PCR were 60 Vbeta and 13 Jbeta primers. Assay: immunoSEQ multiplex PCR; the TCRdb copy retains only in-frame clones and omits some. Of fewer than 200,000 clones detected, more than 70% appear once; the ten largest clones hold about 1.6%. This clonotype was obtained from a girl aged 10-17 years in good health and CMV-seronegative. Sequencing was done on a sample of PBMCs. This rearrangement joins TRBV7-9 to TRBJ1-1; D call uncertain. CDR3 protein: CASSLDRETTEAFF. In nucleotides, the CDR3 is TGTGCCAGCAGCTTGGATAGGGAGACCACTGAAGCTTTCTTT. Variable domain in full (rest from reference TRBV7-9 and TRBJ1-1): DTGVSQNPRHKITKRGQNVTFRCDPISEHNRLYWYRQTLGQGPEFLTYFQNEAQLEKSRLLSDRFSAERPKGSFSTLEIQRTEQGDSAMYLCASSLDRETTEAFFGQGTRLTVV.